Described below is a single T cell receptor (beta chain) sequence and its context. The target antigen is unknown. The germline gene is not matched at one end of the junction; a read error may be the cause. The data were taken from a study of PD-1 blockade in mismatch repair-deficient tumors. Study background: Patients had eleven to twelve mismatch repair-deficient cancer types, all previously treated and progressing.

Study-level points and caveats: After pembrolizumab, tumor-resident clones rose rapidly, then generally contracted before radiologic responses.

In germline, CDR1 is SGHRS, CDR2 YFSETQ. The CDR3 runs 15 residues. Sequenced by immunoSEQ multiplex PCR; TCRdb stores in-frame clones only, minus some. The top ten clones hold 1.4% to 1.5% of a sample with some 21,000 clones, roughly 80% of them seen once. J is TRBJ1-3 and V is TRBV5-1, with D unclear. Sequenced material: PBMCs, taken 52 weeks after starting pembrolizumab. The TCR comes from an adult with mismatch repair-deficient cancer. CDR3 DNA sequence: TGCGCCAGCAGCACCCAACAGAGCTCTCGAAACACCATATATTTT. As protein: CASSTQQSSRNTIYF.